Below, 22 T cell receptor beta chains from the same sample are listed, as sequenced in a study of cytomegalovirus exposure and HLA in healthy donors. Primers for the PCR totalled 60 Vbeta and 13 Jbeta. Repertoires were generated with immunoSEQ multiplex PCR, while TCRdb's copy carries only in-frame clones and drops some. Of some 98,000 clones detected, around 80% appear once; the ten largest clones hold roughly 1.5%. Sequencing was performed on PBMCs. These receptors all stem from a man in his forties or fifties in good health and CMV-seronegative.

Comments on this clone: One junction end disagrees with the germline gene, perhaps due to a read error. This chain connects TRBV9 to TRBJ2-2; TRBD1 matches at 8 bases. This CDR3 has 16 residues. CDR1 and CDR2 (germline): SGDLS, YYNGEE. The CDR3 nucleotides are TGTGCCCGCAGCGTAGGGGCCAGGGGGCTTGGCGGGGAGCTGTTTTTT. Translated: CARSVGARGLGGELFF.

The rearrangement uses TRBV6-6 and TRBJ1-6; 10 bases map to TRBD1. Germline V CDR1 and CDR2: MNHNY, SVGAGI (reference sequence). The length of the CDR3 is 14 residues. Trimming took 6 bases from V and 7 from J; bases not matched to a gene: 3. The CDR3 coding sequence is TGTGCCAGCAGAACGGGACAGGGGAATTCACCCCTCCACTTT. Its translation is CASRTGQGNSPLHF.

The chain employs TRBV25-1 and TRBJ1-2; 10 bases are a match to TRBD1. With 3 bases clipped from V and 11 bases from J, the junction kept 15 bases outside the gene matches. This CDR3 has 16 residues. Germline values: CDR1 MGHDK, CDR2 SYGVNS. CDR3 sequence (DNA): TGTGCCAGCAGTGACACTAAAGACCGGGACAGGGGCAAATACACCTTC. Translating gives CASSDTKDRDRGKYTF.

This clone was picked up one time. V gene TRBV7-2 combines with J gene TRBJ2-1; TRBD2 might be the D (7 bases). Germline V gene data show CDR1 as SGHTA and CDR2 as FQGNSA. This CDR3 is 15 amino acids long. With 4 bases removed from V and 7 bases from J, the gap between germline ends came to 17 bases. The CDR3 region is CASSSGGGGRNEQFF. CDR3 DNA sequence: TGTGCCAGCAGCTCAGGTGGGGGGGGCAGGAATGAGCAGTTCTTC.

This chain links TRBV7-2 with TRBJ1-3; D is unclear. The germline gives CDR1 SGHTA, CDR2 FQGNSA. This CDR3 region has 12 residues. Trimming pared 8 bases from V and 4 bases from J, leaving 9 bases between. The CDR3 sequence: CASDGSGNTIYF. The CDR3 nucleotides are TGTGCCAGCGACGGGAGCGGAAACACCATATATTTT. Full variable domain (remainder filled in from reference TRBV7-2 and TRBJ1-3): GAGVSQSPSNKVTEKGKDVELRCDPISGHTALYWYRQSLGQGLEFLIYFQGNSAPDKSGLPSDRFSAERTGGSVSTLTIQRTQQEDSAVYLCASDGSGNTIYFGEGSWLTVV.

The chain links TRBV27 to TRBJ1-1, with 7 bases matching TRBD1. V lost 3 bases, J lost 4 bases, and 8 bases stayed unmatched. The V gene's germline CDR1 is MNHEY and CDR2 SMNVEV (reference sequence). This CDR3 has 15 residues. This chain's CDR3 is CASSFFPTGFTEAFF. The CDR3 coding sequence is TGTGCCAGCAGTTTCTTCCCGACAGGGTTCACTGAAGCTTTCTTT.

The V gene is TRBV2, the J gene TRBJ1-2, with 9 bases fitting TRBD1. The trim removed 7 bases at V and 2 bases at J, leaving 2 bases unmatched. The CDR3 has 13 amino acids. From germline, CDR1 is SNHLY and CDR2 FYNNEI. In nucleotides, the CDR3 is TGTGCCAGCACTACAGGGGGCAACTATGGCTACACCTTC. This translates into CASTTGGNYGYTF.

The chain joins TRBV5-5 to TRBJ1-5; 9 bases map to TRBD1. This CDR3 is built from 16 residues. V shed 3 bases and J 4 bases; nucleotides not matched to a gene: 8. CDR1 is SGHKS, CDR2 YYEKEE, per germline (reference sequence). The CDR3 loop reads CASSSGTGTPNQPQHF. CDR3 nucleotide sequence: TGTGCCAGCAGCTCCGGGACAGGGACCCCGAATCAGCCCCAGCATTTT.

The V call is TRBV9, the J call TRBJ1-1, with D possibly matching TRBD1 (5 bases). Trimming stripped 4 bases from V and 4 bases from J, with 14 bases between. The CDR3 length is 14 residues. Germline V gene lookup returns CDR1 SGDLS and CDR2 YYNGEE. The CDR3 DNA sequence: TGTGCCAGCAGCTCAAATCCCGGGGGCACTGAAGCTTTCTTT. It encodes CASSSNPGGTEAFF. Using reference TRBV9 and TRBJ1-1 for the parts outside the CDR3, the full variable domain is DSGVTQTPKHLITATGQRVTLRCSPRSGDLSVYWYQQSLDQGLQFLIQYYNGEERAKGNILERFSAQQFPDLHSELNLSSLELGDSALYFCASSSNPGGTEAFFGQGTRLTVV.

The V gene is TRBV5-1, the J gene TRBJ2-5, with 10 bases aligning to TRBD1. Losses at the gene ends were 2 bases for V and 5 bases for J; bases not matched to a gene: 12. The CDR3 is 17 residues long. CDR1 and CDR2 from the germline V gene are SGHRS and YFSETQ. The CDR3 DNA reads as TGCGCCAGCAGCTTTTATCGGGACAGGGGTCGGAGGGAGACCCAGTACTTC. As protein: CASSFYRDRGRRETQYF.

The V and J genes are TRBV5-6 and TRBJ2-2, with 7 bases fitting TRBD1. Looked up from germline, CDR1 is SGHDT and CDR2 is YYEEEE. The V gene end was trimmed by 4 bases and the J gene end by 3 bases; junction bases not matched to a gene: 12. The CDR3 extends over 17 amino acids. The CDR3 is CASSRGETGWHTGELFF. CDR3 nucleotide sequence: TGTGCCAGCAGCCGGGGTGAGACAGGGTGGCACACCGGGGAGCTGTTTTTT.

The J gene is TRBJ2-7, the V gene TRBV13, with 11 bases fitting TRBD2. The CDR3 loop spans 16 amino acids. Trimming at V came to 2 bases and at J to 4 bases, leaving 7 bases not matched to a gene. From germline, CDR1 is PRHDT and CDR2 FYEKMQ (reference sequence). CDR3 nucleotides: TGTGCCAGCAGCTTAAGGGGGGCTAGCGGGGGGTACGAGCAGTACTTC. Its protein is CASSLRGASGGYEQYF.

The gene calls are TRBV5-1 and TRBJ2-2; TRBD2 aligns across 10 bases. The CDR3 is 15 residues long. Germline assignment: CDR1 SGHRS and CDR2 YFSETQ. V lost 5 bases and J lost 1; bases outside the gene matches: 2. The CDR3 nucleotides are TGCGCCAGCAGATGGACTAGCGGGAACACCGGGGAGCTGTTTTTT. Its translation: CASRWTSGNTGELFF.

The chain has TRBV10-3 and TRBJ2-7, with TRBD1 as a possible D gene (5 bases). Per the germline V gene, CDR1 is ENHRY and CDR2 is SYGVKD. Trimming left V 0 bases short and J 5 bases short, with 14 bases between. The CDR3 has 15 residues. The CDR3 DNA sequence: TGTGCCATCAGTGAGTCCCAGGGCGGTATCGACGAGCAGTACTTC. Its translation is CAISESQGGIDEQYF.

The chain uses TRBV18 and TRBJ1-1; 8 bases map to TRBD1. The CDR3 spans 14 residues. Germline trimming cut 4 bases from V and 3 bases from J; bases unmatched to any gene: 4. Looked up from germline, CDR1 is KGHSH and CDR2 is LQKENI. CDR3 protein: CASSLLDRDTEAFF. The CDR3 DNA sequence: TGTGCCAGCTCACTTTTGGACAGGGACACTGAAGCTTTCTTT.

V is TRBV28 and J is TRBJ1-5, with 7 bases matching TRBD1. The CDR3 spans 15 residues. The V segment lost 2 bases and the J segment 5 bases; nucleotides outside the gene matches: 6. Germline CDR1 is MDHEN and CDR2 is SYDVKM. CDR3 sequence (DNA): TGTGCCAGCAGTTTAAAGGGGGCGAGTTATCAGCCCCAGCATTTT. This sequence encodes CASSLKGASYQPQHF.

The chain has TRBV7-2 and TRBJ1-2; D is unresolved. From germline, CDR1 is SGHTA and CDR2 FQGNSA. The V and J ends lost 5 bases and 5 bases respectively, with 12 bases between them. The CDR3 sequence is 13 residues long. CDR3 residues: CASSHTAGYGYTF. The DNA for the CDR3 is TGTGCCAGCAGCCACACGGCGGGGTATGGCTACACCTTC.

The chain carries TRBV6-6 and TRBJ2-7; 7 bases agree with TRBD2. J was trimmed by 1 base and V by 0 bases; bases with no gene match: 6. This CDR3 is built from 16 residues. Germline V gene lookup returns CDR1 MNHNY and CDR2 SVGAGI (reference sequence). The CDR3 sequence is CASSYSGGTSSYEQYF. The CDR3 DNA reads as TGTGCCAGCAGTTACTCGGGGGGGACGAGTTCCTACGAGCAGTACTTC.

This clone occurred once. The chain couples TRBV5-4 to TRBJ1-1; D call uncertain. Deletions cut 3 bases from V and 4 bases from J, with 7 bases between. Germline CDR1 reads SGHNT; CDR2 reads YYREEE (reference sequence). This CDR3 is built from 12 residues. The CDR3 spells CASSSGGTEAFF. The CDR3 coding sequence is TGTGCCAGCAGCTCGGGTGGCACTGAAGCTTTCTTT.

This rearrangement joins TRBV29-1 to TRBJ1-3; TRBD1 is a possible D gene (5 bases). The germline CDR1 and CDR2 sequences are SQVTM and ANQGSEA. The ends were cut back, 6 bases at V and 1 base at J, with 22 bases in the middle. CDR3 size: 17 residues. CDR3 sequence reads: CSVQRSGKAMSGNTIYF. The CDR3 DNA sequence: TGCAGCGTCCAAAGGTCAGGGAAGGCTATGTCTGGAAACACCATATATTTT.

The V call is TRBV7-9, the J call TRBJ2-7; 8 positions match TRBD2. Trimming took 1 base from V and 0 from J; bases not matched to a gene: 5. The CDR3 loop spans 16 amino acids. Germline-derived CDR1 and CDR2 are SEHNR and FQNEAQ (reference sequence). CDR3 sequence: CASSLVGGGSSYEQYF. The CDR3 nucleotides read TGTGCCAGCAGCTTAGTAGGCGGGGGGAGCTCCTACGAGCAGTACTTC.

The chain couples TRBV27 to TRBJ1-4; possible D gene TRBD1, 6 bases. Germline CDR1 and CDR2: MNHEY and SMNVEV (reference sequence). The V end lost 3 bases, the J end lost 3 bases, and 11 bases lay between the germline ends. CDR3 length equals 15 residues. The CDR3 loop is CASSFSRGSNEKLFF. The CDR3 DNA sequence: TGTGCCAGCAGTTTCTCGAGGGGGTCTAATGAAAAACTGTTTTTT. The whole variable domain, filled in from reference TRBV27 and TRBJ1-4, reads EAQVTQNPRYLITVTGKKLTVTCSQNMNHEYMSWYRQDPGLGLRQIYYSMNVEVTDKGDVPEGYKVSRKEKRNFPLILESPSPNQTSLYFCASSFSRGSNEKLFFGSGTQLSVL.